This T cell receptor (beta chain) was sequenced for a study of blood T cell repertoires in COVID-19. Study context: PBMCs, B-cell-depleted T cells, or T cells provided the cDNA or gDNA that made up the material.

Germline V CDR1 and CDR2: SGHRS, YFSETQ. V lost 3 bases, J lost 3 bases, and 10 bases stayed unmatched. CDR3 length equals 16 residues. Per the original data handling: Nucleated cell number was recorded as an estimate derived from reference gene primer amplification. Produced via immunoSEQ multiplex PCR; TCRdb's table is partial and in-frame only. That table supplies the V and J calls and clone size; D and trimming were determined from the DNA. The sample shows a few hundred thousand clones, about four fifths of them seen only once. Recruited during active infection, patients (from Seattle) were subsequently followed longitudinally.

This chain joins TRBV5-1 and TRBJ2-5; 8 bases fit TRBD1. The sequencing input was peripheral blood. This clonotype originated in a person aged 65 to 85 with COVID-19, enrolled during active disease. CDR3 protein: CASSSGKGQGKETQYF. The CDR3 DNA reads TGCGCCAGCAGCTCCGGAAAAGGACAGGGAAAAGAGACCCAGTACTTC.